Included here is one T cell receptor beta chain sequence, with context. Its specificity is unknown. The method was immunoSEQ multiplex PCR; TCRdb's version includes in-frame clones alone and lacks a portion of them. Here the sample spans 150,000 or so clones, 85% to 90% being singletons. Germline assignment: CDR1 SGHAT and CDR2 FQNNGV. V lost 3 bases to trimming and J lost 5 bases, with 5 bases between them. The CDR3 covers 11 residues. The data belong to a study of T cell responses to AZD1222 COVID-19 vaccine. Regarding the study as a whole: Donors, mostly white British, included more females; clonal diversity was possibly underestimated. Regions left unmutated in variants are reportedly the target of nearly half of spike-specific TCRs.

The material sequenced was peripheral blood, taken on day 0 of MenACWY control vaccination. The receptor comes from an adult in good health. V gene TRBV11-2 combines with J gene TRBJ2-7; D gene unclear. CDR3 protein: CASSFVDEQYF. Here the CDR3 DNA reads TGTGCCAGCAGCTTCGTAGACGAGCAGTACTTC.